This T cell receptor beta chain derives from a study of cytomegalovirus exposure and HLA in healthy donors. Study results and limitations: A later analysis associated roughly 15,000 TCR beta sequences with HLA alleles at a 0.05 false discovery rate.

V lost 5 bases and J lost 1, with 14 bases in between. Looked up from germline, CDR1 is MDHEN and CDR2 is SYDVKM. The CDR3 totals 15 residues. 60 Vbeta and 13 Jbeta primers were used in PCR. Clones were sequenced by immunoSEQ multiplex PCR, and TCRdb holds only the in-frame ones, with some missing. The sample table includes about 38,000 clones. In the case of this clone: Its antigen is still unknown.

The rearrangement uses TRBV28 and TRBJ1-1; possible D gene TRBD1, 5 bases. The receptor was isolated from a man in his forties in good health and CMV-seropositive. Source material: PBMCs. For the CDR3, the DNA is TGTGCCAGCAGTGGGGTTGGGGGGGGGAACACTGAAGCTTTCTTT. Protein: CASSGVGGGNTEAFF.